The clone carrying this TCR beta chain occurred many times. Its matching antigen is unknown. The data are from a study of T cells after yellow fever vaccination. For the study at large: SMART-Seq v4 Ultra Low Input handled preparation of low-cell-number fractions.

A process of 5'RACE template switching, which added a universal primer site and UMIs, was used to make TCR cDNA. One entry per CDR3 protein, called by TCRdb with MiXCR from the 5' RACE reads. The sample lists a few hundred thousand distinct CDR3 sequences, 4% to 5.5% occurring once. Findings and caveats of the study: A secondary response was less intense yet reached its peak sooner, at day 5 versus 15. Researchers cautioned that FACS-sorted repertoires could harbor abundant clonotypes contaminating from the bulk population.

The CDR3 contains 12 residues. Germline CDR1 SGDLS, CDR2 YYNGEE. V dropped 4 bases and J dropped 9 bases, with 12 bases sitting between them. The clonotype was recovered from a man younger than 35 who received the YFV17D yellow fever vaccine. Sequenced here: PBMCs, sampled 15 days after the yellow fever booster vaccination. The chain joins TRBV9 to TRBJ2-3, with TRBD1 as a possible D gene (6 bases). CDR3 sequence: CASSKSGDTQYF. The CDR3 DNA is TGTGCCAGCAGCAAGTCAGGGGACACGCAGTATTTT.